This T cell receptor (beta chain) was profiled in a study of T cells in Graves' hyperthyroidism and ophthalmopathy. Regarding the study as a whole: Blood held most thyroid clonotypes expanded above 0.001 frequency.

Exclusions: uncontrolled infection, other autoimmune disease, pregnancy, lactation. The PBMCs were sourced from fresh peripheral blood (about 9.7 ml). CDR1 is LGHNT, CDR2 FRNRAP, per germline. This CDR3 comprises 12 residues. The V end was cut by 5 bases, the J end by 5 bases, with 6 bases between. This clonotype appeared a few times. Its target is not known. The CDR3 regions of TCR beta were amplified from RNA transcripts. The HTBI set primed first-round TCR CDR3 RT-PCR. TCRdb itself ran the multiplex PCR reads through MiXCR, one entry per CDR3 protein. Among roughly 500,000 distinct CDR3 sequences listed, approximately 15% were seen once.

This chain connects TRBV12-5 to TRBJ2-2; D remains unclear. The source of this sequence is a woman in her twenties or thirties with Graves' hyperthyroidism that later progressed to Graves' ophthalmopathy. The material sequenced was blood. CDR3 residues: CASGRVTGELFF. In DNA form, the CDR3 reads TGTGCTAGTGGTCGCGTTACCGGGGAGCTGTTTTTT.